A single sample is the source of the 22 T cell receptor beta chains below, sequenced in a study of cytomegalovirus exposure and HLA in healthy donors. PCR employed 60 Vbeta and 13 Jbeta primers. The table came from immunoSEQ multiplex PCR; TCRdb's copy has only in-frame clones and leaves some out. This sample yields 150,000 to 160,000 clones, of which 74% are seen a single time; around 2.3% belongs to the top ten. The source material was PBMCs. These receptors all come from a man aged 30 to 39 in good health and CMV-seronegative.

This chain connects TRBV6-1 to TRBJ2-1, with 9 bases lining up with TRBD2. The CDR3 contains 16 residues. With V trimmed by 3 bases and J by 0 bases, 3 bases remained unmatched. Germline CDR1 and CDR2: MNHNS and SASEGT. CDR3: CASSDVSGSSYNEQFF. The CDR3 region has the DNA TGTGCCAGCAGTGATGTTAGCGGGAGCTCCTACAATGAGCAGTTCTTC.

This clone was detected only once. This rearrangement joins TRBV27 to TRBJ2-7; 8 positions agree with TRBD1. The CDR3 covers 14 residues. The germline CDR1 and CDR2 sequences are MNHEY and SMNVEV (reference sequence). V shed 5 bases and J 4 bases; nucleotides not matched to a gene: 7. The CDR3 region is CASSTDRGGYEQYF. The DNA for the CDR3 is TGTGCCAGCAGTACCGACAGGGGAGGATACGAGCAGTACTTC.

The chain uses TRBV6-5 and TRBJ1-6, with 7 bases identical to TRBD1. The germline V gene has CDR1 MNHEY and CDR2 SVGAGI. Trimming cost V 0 bases and J 7 bases; bases outside gene matches: 3. The CDR3 is 15 amino acids. CDR3 DNA: TGTGCCAGCAGTTACTCACAGGGGCCAAATTCACCCCTCCACTTT. Protein sequence: CASSYSQGPNSPLHF.

The J gene is TRBJ1-4, the V gene TRBV11-2; D call uncertain. CDR1 and CDR2 (germline): SGHAT, FQNNGV. This CDR3 is 15 amino acids long. V was cut by 1 base and J by 4 bases, with 10 bases left in between. This chain's CDR3 is CASSLASGSNEKLFF. CDR3 nucleotides: TGTGCCAGCAGCTTAGCTTCGGGGAGTAATGAAAAACTGTTTTTT.

The CDR3 nucleotides are TGTGCCAGCAGCCCGATCCCAACTCCACAGGGCAACTATGGCTACACCTTC. Residues: CASSPIPTPQGNYGYTF. V gene TRBV7-9 combines with J gene TRBJ1-2, with D possibly being TRBD1 (6 bases). The V end was cut by 5 bases, the J end by 2 bases, with 21 bases between. CDR3 length: 17 residues. Germline values: CDR1 SEHNR, CDR2 FQNEAQ (reference sequence). Full variable domain (remainder filled in from reference TRBV7-9 and TRBJ1-2): DTGVSQNPRHKITKRGQNVTFRCDPISEHNRLYWYRQTLGQGPEFLTYFQNEAQLEKSRLLSDRFSAERPKGSFSTLEIQRTEQGDSAMYLCASSPIPTPQGNYGYTFGSGTRLTVV.

The rearrangement uses TRBV5-8 and TRBJ1-2; D is undetermined. The germline CDR1 and CDR2 sequences are SGHTS and YDEGEE. This CDR3 region has 14 residues. V shed 4 bases and J shed 0 bases, with 10 bases lying between them. CDR3 DNA: TGTGCCAGCAGCCTGACGGGAGCTAACTATGGCTACACCTTC. It yields the protein CASSLTGANYGYTF. Using reference TRBV5-8 and TRBJ1-2 for the parts outside the CDR3, the full variable domain is EAGVTQSPTHLIKTRGQQATLRCSPISGHTSVYWYQQALGLGLQFLLWYDEGEERNRGNFPPRFSGRQFPNYSSELNVNALELEDSALYLCASSLTGANYGYTFGSGTRLTVV.

V gene TRBV9 combines with J gene TRBJ2-3, with D possibly being TRBD2 (6 bases). CDR3 length: 14 residues. With 0 bases removed from V and 1 base from J, the gap between germline ends came to 6 bases. Germline loops: CDR1 SGDLS, CDR2 YYNGEE. This CDR3 reads CASSVASGTDTQYF. The CDR3 DNA reads as TGTGCCAGCAGCGTAGCTAGCGGCACAGATACGCAGTATTTT.

The CDR3 spells CAFRMQGVTYEQYF. CDR3 in DNA: TGTGCCTTTAGGATGCAGGGCGTAACCTACGAGCAGTACTTC. The rearrangement joins TRBV30 to TRBJ2-7, with D possibly being TRBD1 (5 bases). V gave up 7 bases and J gave up 2 bases, with 18 bases separating them. Germline V lookup: CDR1 GTSNPN, CDR2 SVGIG (reference sequence). This CDR3 spans 14 amino acids.

This chain links TRBV2 with TRBJ2-3, with D tentatively TRBD2 (7 bases). CDR3 length: 15 amino acids. The V end lost 1 base, the J end lost 2 bases, and 10 bases lay between the germline ends. In germline, CDR1 is SNHLY, CDR2 FYNNEI. The CDR3 sequence: CASSEEGGSTDTQYF. Written as DNA, the CDR3 is TGTGCCAGCAGTGAAGAGGGGGGGTCCACAGATACGCAGTATTTT.

The chain couples TRBV28 to TRBJ2-7; TRBD2 matches at 7 bases. CDR1 is MDHEN and CDR2 is SYDVKM in the germline V gene. The CDR3 runs 14 residues. Germline trimming cut 5 bases from V and 4 bases from J; bases unmatched to any gene: 8. Here the CDR3 reads CASSPTGTTYEQYF. CDR3 DNA: TGTGCCAGCAGTCCAACCGGGACTACTTACGAGCAGTACTTC. The variable domain in full, completed from reference TRBV28 and TRBJ2-7, reads DVKVTQSSRYLVKRTGEKVFLECVQDMDHENMFWYRQDPGLGLRLIYFSYDVKMKEKGDIPEGYSVSREKKERFSLILESASTNQTSMYLCASSPTGTTYEQYFGPGTRLTVT.

The chain employs TRBV7-9 and TRBJ2-7, with unresolved D. The germline V gene has CDR1 SEHNR and CDR2 FQNEAQ (reference sequence). This CDR3 region has 13 residues. Trimming removed 1 base at V and 2 bases at J, with 6 bases between. CDR3 in DNA: TGTGCCAGCAGCTTAGGCAGCGCCTACGAGCAGTACTTC. As protein: CASSLGSAYEQYF.

With regard to this clone: The same CDR3 arises from other DNA sequences in this sample as well. The chain has TRBV6-5 and TRBJ2-5; 7 nucleotides line up with TRBD2. Losses at the gene ends were 2 bases for V and 4 bases for J; bases not matched to a gene: 4. Germline V gives CDR1 MNHEY, CDR2 SVGAGI. The CDR3 has 14 amino acids. The CDR3 sequence: CASSYDGGGETQYF. In nucleotides, the CDR3 is TGTGCCAGCAGTTACGACGGCGGGGGAGAGACCCAGTACTTC.

V is TRBV5-1 and J is TRBJ2-5; D remains ambiguous. The germline V and J ends were trimmed by 3 bases and 5 bases, with 8 bases remaining between them. The CDR3 totals 12 residues. In germline, CDR1 is SGHRS, CDR2 YFSETQ. CDR3 protein: CASSYGLETQYF. CDR3 in DNA: TGCGCCAGCAGCTATGGCCTCGAGACCCAGTACTTC.

The chain links TRBV19 to TRBJ1-1, with 7 bases fitting TRBD1. The trim removed 11 bases at V and 5 bases at J, leaving 11 bases unmatched. CDR3 length: 13 residues. CDR1 and CDR2 (germline): LNHDA, SQIVND (reference sequence). CDR3 in DNA: TGTGCCTCAAACAGGGGAGTGGGGACTGAAGCTTTCTTT. Translating gives CASNRGVGTEAFF.

The rearrangement joins TRBV29-1 to TRBJ1-1, with 7 bases identical to TRBD1. The CDR3 contains 13 residues. The trim removed 4 bases at V and 2 bases at J, leaving 4 bases unmatched. CDR1 is SQVTM and CDR2 is ANQGSEA in the germline V gene. Written as DNA, the CDR3 is TGCAGCGTTGTGTACAGGGGAAACACTGAAGCTTTCTTT. This sequence encodes CSVVYRGNTEAFF.

V gene TRBV6-5 combines with J gene TRBJ1-2; 7 bases fit TRBD1. The ends lost 7 bases at V and 3 bases at J; junction bases unmatched: 11. The germline V gene has CDR1 MNHEY and CDR2 SVGAGI. CDR3 size: 15 residues. In nucleotides, the CDR3 is TGTGCCAGCATATACGACAGGGTTTTGGACTATGGCTACACCTTC. It specifies CASIYDRVLDYGYTF.

The chain is built from TRBV5-1 and TRBJ2-7, with D possibly being TRBD2 (5 bases). The CDR3 is made up of 14 amino acids. Looked up from germline, CDR1 is SGHRS and CDR2 is YFSETQ. Trimming cost V 0 bases and J 3 bases, with 10 bases left between them. CDR3 protein: CASSLDPSSYEQYF. As DNA, the CDR3 is TGCGCCAGCAGCTTGGATCCTAGCAGCTACGAGCAGTACTTC.

This chain uses TRBV2 with TRBJ2-1; 14 bases match TRBD2. CDR1 is SNHLY and CDR2 is FYNNEI in the germline V gene. After removal of 2 bases from V and 3 bases from J, the junction contained 6 bases not matched to a gene. The length of the CDR3 is 18 residues. The CDR3 sequence is CASSESQTSGGDYNEQFF. The CDR3 DNA reads TGTGCCAGCAGTGAATCCCAGACTAGCGGGGGGGACTACAATGAGCAGTTCTTC.

Comment on this clone: Its ends do not fully match the called genes, so a read error is possible. The chain is built from TRBV29-1 and TRBJ2-7, with a possible D match to TRBD2 (6 bases). CDR1 and CDR2 from the germline V gene are SQVTM and ANQGSEA. This CDR3 contains 11 residues. CDR3 region: CSVEDLGRRDF. The CDR3 DNA reads TGCAGCGTTGAAGACTTGGGCAGGAGGGACTTC.

Note on this clone: The junction departs from germline at one end; a sequencing error may be responsible. The V gene is TRBV19, the J gene TRBJ1-2, with TRBD1 identical over 7 bases. The CDR3 spans 14 residues. CDR1 and CDR2 (germline): LNHDA, SQIVND (reference sequence). CDR3 DNA: TGTGCCAGTAGTTCGGGACAGACTAACTATGGCTACCCCTTC. Residues: CASSSGQTNYGYPF.

This chain connects TRBV6-4 to TRBJ2-1; D ambiguous. Germline loops: CDR1 MRHNA, CDR2 SNTAGT. The ends were cut back, 3 bases at V and 9 bases at J, with 12 bases in the middle. The CDR3 has 13 residues. CDR3 in amino acids: CASSEAIRSEQFF. For the CDR3, the DNA is TGTGCCAGCAGTGAGGCTATCCGGAGTGAGCAGTTCTTC.

The V call is TRBV6-6, the J call TRBJ1-3; unclear D gene. The CDR3 has 15 residues. The V end was cut by 2 bases, the J end by 1 base, with 9 bases between. Per germline, CDR1 MNHNY and CDR2 SVGAGI (reference sequence). The CDR3 spells CASSYGQASGNTIYF. DNA of the CDR3: TGTGCCAGCAGTTACGGGCAGGCGTCTGGAAACACCATATATTTT.